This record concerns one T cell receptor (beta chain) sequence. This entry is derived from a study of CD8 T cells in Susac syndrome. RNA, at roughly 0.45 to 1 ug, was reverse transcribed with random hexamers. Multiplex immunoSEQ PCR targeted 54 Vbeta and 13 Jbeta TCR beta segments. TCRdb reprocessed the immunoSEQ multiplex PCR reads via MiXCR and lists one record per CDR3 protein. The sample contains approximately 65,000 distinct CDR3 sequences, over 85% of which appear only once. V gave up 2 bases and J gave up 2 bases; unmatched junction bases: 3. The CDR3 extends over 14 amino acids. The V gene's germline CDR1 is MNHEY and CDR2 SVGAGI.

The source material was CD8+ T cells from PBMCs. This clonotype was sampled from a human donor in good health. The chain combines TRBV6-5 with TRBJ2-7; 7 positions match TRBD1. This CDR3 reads CASSYGQGAYEQYF. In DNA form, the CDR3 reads TGTGCCAGCAGTTACGGGCAGGGGGCCTACGAGCAGTACTTC.